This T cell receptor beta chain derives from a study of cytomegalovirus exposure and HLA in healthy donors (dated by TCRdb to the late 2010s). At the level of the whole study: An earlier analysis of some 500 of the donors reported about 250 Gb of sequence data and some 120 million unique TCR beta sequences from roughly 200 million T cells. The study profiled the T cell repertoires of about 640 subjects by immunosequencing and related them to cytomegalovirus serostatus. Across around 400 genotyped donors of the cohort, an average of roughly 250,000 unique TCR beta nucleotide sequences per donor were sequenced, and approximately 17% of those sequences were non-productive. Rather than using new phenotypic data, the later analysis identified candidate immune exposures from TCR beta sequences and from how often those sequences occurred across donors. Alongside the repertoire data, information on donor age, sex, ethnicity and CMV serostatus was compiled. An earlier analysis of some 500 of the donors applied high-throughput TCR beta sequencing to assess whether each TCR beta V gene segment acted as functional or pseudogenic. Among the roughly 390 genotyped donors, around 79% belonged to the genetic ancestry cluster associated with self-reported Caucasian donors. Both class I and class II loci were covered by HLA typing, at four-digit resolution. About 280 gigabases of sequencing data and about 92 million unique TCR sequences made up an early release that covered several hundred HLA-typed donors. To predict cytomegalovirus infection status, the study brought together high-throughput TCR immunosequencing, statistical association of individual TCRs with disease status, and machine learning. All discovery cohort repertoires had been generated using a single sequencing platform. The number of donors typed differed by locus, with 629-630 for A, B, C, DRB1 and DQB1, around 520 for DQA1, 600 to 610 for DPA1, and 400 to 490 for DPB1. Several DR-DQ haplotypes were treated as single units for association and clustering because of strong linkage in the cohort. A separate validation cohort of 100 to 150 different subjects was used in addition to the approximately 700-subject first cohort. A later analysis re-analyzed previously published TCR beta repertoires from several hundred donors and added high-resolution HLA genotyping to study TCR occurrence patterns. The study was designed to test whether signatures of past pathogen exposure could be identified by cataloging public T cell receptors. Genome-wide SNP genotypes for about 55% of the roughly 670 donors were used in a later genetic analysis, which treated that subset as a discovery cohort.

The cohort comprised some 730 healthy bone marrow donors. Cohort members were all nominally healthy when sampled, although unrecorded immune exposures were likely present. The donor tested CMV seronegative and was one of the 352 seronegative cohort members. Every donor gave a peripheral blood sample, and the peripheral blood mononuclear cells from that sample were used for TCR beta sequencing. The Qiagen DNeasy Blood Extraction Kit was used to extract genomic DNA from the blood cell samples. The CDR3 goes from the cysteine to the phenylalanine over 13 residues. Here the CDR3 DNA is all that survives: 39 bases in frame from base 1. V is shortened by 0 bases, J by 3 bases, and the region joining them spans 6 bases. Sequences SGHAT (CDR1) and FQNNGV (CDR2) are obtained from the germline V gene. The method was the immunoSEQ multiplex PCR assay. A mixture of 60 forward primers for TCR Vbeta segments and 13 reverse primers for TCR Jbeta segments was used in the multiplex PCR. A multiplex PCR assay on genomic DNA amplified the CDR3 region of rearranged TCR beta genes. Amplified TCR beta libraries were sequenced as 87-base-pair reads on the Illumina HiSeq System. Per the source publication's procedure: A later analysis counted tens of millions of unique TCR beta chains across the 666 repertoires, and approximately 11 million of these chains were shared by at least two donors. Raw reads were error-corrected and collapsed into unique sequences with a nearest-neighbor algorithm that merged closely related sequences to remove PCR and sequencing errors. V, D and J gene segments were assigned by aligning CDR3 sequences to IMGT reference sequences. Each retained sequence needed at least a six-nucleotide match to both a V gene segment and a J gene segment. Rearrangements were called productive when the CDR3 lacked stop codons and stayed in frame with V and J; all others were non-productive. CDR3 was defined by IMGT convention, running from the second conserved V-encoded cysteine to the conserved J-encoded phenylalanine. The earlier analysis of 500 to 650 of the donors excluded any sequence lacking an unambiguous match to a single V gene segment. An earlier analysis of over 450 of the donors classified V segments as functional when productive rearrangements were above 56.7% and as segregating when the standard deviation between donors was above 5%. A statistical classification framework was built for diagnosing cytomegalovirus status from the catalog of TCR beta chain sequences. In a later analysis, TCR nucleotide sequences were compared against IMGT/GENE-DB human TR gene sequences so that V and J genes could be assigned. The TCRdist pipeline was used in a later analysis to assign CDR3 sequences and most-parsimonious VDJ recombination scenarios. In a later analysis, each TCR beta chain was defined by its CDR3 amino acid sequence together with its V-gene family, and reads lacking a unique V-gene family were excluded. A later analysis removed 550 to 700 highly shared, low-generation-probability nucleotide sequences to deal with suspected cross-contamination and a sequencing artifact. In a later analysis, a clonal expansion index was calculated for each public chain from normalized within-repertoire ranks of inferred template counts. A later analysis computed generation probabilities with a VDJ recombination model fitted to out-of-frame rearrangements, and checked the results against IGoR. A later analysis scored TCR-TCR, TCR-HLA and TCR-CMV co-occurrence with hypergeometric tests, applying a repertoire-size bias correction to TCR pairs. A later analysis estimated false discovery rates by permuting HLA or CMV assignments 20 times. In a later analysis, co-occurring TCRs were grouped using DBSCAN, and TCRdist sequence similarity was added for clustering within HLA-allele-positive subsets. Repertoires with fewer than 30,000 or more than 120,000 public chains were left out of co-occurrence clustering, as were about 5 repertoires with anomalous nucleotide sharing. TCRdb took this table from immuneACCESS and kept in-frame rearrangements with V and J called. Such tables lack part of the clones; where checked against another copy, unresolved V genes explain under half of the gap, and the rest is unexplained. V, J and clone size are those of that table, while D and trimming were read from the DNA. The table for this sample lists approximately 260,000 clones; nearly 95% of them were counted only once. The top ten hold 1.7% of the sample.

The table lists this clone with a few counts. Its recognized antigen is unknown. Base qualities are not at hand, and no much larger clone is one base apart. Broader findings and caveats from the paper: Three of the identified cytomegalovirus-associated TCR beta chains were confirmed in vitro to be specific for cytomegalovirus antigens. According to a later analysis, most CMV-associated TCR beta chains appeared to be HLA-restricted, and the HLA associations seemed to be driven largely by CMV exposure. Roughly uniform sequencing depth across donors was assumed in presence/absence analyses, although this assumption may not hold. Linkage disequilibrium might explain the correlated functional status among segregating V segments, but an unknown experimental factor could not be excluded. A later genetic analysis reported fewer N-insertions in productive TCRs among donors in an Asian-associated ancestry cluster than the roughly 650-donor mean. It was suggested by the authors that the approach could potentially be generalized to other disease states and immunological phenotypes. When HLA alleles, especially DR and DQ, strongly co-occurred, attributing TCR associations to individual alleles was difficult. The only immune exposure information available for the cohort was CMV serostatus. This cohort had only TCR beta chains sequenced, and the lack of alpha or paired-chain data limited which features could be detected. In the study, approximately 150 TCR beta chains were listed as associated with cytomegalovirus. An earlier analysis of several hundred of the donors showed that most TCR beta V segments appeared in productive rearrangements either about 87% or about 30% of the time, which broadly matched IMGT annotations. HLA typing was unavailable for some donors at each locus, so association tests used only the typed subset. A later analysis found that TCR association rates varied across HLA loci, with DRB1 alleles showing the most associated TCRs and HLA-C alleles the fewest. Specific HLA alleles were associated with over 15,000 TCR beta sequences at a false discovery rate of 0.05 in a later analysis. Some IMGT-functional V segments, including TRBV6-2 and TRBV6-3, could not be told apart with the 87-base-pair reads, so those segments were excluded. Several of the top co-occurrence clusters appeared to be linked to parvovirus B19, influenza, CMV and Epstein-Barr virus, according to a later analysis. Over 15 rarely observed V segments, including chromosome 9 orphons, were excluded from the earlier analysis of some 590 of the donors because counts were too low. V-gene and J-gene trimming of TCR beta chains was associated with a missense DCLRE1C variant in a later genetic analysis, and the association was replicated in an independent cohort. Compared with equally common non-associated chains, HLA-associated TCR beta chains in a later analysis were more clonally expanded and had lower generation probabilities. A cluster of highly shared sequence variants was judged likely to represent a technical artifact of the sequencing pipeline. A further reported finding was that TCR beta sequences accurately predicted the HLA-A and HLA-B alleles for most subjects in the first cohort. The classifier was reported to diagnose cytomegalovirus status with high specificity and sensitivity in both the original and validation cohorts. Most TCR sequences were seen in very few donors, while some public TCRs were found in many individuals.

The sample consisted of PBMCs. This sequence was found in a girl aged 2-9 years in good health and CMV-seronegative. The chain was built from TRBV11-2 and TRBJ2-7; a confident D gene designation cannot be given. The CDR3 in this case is CASSLEGSYEQYF. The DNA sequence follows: TGTGCCAGCAGCTTAGAGGGCAGCTACGAGCAGTACTTC.